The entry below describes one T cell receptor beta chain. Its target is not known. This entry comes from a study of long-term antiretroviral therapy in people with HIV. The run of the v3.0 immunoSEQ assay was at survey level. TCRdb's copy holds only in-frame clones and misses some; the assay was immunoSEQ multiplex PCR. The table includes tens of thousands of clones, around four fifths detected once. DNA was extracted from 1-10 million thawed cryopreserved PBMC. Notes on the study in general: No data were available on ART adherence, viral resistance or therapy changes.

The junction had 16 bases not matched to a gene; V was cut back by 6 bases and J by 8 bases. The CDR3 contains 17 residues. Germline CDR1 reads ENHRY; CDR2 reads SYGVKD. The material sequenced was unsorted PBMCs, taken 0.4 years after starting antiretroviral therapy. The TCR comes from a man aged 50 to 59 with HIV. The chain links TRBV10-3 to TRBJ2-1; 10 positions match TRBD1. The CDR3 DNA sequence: TGTGCCATCAGACCAGAACTCGACAGGGGGCAAGGTCATGAGCAGTTCTTC. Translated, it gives CAIRPELDRGQGHEQFF.